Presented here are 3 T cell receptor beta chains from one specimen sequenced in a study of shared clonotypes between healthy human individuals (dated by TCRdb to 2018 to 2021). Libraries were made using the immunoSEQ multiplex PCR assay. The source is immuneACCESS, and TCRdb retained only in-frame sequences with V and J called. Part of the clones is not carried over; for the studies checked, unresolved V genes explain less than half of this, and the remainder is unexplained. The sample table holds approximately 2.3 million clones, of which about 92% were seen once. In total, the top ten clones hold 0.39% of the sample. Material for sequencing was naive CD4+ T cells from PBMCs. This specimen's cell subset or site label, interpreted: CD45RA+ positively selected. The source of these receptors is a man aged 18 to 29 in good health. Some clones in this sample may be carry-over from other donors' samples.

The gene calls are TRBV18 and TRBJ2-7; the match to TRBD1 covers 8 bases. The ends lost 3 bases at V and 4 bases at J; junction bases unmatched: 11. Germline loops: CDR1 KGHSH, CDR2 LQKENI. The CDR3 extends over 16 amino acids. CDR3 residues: CASSPVATGGTYEQYF. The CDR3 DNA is TGTGCCAGCTCACCGGTCGCAACAGGGGGAACATACGAGCAGTACTTC. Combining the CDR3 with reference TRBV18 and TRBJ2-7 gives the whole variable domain NAGVMQNPRHLVRRRGQEARLRCSPMKGHSHVYWYRQLPEEGLKFMVYLQKENIIDESGMPKERFSAEFPKEGPSILRIQQVVRGDSAAYFCASSPVATGGTYEQYFGPGTRLTVT.

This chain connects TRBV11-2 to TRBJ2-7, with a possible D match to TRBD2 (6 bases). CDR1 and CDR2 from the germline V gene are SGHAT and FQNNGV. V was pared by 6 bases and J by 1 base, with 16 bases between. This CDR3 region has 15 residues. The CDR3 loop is CASSRYSGASYEQYF. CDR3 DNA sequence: TGTGCCAGCAGTCGTTATAGCGGAGCTTCCTACGAGCAGTACTTC.

CDR3 in DNA: TGTGCCAGCAGCTTAGTTAGGACTAGCTACGAGCAGTACTTC. Translation: CASSLVRTSYEQYF. This chain connects TRBV7-2 to TRBJ2-7; 7 nucleotides align to TRBD2. CDR1 is SGHTA and CDR2 is FQGNSA in the germline V gene. The CDR3 is 14 residues long. The V segment lost 1 base and the J segment 3 bases; nucleotides outside the gene matches: 3.